This record covers a single T cell receptor beta chain. The data are from a study of blood T cell repertoires in COVID-19. Study in general: The origin of the acute and convalescent COVID-19 samples was the United States, Italy and Spain. T cells, B-cell-depleted T cells, or PBMCs provided the cDNA or gDNA that served as material.

Participants had their cohort set by participant-reported clinical history. Measured with immunoSEQ multiplex PCR; TCRdb has only the in-frame clones, and not every one. The sample consists of 200,000 to 300,000 clones, 70% to 90% of them appearing once. Germline CDR1 reads SGHTS; CDR2 reads YDEGEE. V lost 2 bases and J lost 2; bases outside the gene matches: 3. The length of the CDR3 is 16 residues. The TCR originated in a woman in her forties with acute COVID-19. This chain uses TRBV5-8 with TRBJ2-3, with TRBD2 matching over 12 bases. Sample: PBMCs or T cells enriched from blood (not recorded which). The CDR3 sequence: CASSLGLAGTTDTQYF. The CDR3 nucleotides read TGTGCCAGCAGCTTAGGACTAGCGGGGACCACAGATACGCAGTATTTT.